The rows below give T cell receptor beta chains drawn from one sample of a study of beta chain features in type 1 diabetes. Measured with immunoSEQ multiplex PCR; TCRdb has only the in-frame clones, and not every one. Of approximately 150,000 clones detected, about 10% appear once; the ten largest clones hold 1.3%. The specimen sequenced was naive CD4+ T cells from blood. Receptors originate from a man aged 18 to 29 in good health. The CDR3 runs from the conserved cysteine through the conserved F or W. A D gene is named only where the DNA matches it firmly. Clone size is not always given. Where it is, it says once, few, many or a class for expanded clones.

V	size	D	J	DNA	CDR3
TRBV5-1	-	TRBD2	TRBJ2-2	TGCGCCAGCAGCATGGGGACTAGCGGGAACACCGGGGAGCTGTTTTTT	CASSMGTSGNTGELFF
TRBV7-2	-	-	TRBJ1-2	TGTGCCAGCAACGGACCCGGGAACCTCTATGGCTACACCTTC	CASNGPGNLYGYTF
TRBV4-1	few	TRBD1	TRBJ2-3	TGCGCCAGCAGCCTGAACGTGGCAGGGGGTACGCCAGATACGCAGTATTTT	CASSLNVAGGTPDTQYF
TRBV10-2	-	-	TRBJ2-5	TGCGCCAGCAGTGATACAGTCCAAGAGACCCAGTACTTC	CASSDTVQETQYF
TRBV5-4	few	-	TRBJ2-3	TGTGCCAGCAGCCCCGACAGTAGCACAGATACGCAGTATTTT	CASSPDSSTDTQYF
TRBV27	-	TRBD2	TRBJ2-3	TGTGCCAGCACCCGGACTAGCGGGACCACAGATACGCAGTATTTT	CASTRTSGTTDTQYF
TRBV6-4	once	TRBD1	TRBJ1-2	TGTGCCAGCAGCGAGACAGGGGATGAGGGCTATGGCTACACCTTC	CASSETGDEGYGYTF
TRBV7-8	few	TRBD1	TRBJ2-3	TGTGCCAGCAGCTCCCTTCAGGGGGCTGGCACAGATACGCAGTATTTT	CASSSLQGAGTDTQYF
TRBV9	-	-	TRBJ2-1	TGTGCCAGCAGCGCGGATCAGGCCAATGAGCAGTTCTTC	CASSADQANEQFF
TRBV9	few	TRBD1	TRBJ1-2	TGTGCCAGCAGCGTTGGAGAGGGGGCGGCAGGGAGAATCGATGGCTACACCTTC	CASSVGEGAAGRIDGYTF
TRBV11-2	few	-	TRBJ1-1	TGTGCCAGCAGCTTCCGGGACACCTATATGACGAGGTTT	CASSFRDTYMTRF
TRBV6-5	few	-	TRBJ1-4	TGTGCCAGCAGTCACGACCGGCTAGCTAATGAAAAACTGTTTTTT	CASSHDRLANEKLFF
TRBV2	-	TRBD1	TRBJ2-5	TGTGCCAGCAGTGGGGGGACAGGGGTAGAGACCCAGTACTTC	CASSGGTGVETQYF
TRBV10-3	few	-	TRBJ1-5	TGTGCCATCAGTGAGTCTGGCAGAGGGCAGTCTCAGCCCCAGCATTTT	CAISESGRGQSQPQHF
TRBV5-4	many	TRBD1	TRBJ2-5	TGTGCCAGCAGCTTGGGACAGGGCAGGGGGACCCAGTACTTC	CASSLGQGRGTQYF
TRBV10-3	-	-	TRBJ2-7	TGTGCCATCACTCAGGGTCTGGGCTACGAGCAGTACTTC	CAITQGLGYEQYF
TRBV29-1	-	TRBD1	TRBJ1-1	TGCAGCTCCGGACAGGGGAGGACTGAAGCTTTCTTT	CSSGQGRTEAFF
TRBV5-4	-	-	TRBJ1-4	TGTGCCAGCAGCTTGGATGGGCGTGTAGTCCAGCTTGAAAAACTGTTTTTT	CASSLDGRVVQLEKLFF
TRBV28	few	-	TRBJ2-7	TGTGCCAGCACCCTGGGGCGGCACTCCTACGAGCAGTACTTC	CASTLGRHSYEQYF
TRBV18	few	TRBD1	TRBJ2-7	TGTGCCAGCTCACCAACAGGGGAACCCGAGCAGTACTTC	CASSPTGEPEQYF
TRBV7-2	-	TRBD1	TRBJ2-2	TGTGCCAGCAGCTTAGCCGGGACAGGCAACACCGGGGAGCTGTTTTTT	CASSLAGTGNTGELFF
TRBV28	few	-	TRBJ1-5	TGTGCCAGCAGTTTGGACCGGACAGTTTCAAATCAGCCCCAGCATTTT	CASSLDRTVSNQPQHF
TRBV29-1	few	TRBD2	TRBJ2-1	TGCAGCGTTGTGGCTAGCGGGGGGTCTTACAATGAGCAGTTCTTC	CSVVASGGSYNEQFF
TRBV19	few	-	TRBJ1-5	TGTGCCAGTGGGTGGCCAGGGGTTAATCAGCCCCAGCATTTT	CASGWPGVNQPQHF
TRBV27	few	-	TRBJ1-1	TGTGCCAGCAGTCAATCCCAGACAGGATTGAACACTGAAGCTTTCTTT	CASSQSQTGLNTEAFF
TRBV11-2	few	TRBD2	TRBJ2-7	TGTGCCAGCAGCCCGGCTAGCGGGGGTATCTACGAGCAGTACTTC	CASSPASGGIYEQYF
TRBV7-7	few	TRBD2	TRBJ2-2	TGTGCCAGCAGCCCCGGGACTAGCTCGGCCGGGGAGCTGTTTTTT	CASSPGTSSAGELFF
TRBV6-1	-	TRBD2	TRBJ2-3	TGTGCCAGCAGTCCCGTCATAGCGGGGACAAATACGCAGTATTTT	CASSPVIAGTNTQYF
TRBV25-1	many	TRBD2	TRBJ2-7	TGTGCCAGCAGTGAAGGACTAGCGGGTTACGAGCAGTACTTC	CASSEGLAGYEQYF
TRBV11-2	few	TRBD1	TRBJ2-3	TGTGCCAGCAGCACAACAGGGGATGGCACAGATACGCAGTATTTT	CASSTTGDGTDTQYF
TRBV28	many	-	TRBJ2-5	TGTGCCAGCAGTTTACGGAAGGGGCCCCTTCAAGAGACCCAGTACTTC	CASSLRKGPLQETQYF
TRBV5-1	many	TRBD1	TRBJ2-5	TGCGCCAGCAGCTTGGCCGGGACAGGGACTGAGACCCAGTACTTC	CASSLAGTGTETQYF
TRBV4-1	few	-	TRBJ1-5	TGCGCCAGCAGCCGGTTGGGGCTAGGGGGGCCCCAGCATTTT	CASSRLGLGGPQHF
TRBV2	-	TRBD1	TRBJ1-4	TGTGCCAGCAGTCAGAAAGGGACAGTTGAAAAACTGTTTTTT	CASSQKGTVEKLFF
TRBV21-1	few	-	TRBJ1-1	TGTGCCAGCAGCAAAGGACCCGGGGGAGGTATGAACACTGAAGCTTTCTTT	CASSKGPGGGMNTEAFF
TRBV7-9	few	-	TRBJ1-5	TGTGCCAGCAGCTTAATGGGTAGGGGTGGTGGCAATCAGCCCCAGCATTTT	CASSLMGRGGGNQPQHF
TRBV19	few	-	TRBJ2-2	TGTGCCAGTAGTACACACCCCGGGGAGCTGTTTTTT	CASSTHPGELFF
TRBV5-1	-	-	TRBJ2-5	TGCGCCAGCAGCTCGGGCGGGGTCTCAGAGACCCAGTACTTC	CASSSGGVSETQYF
TRBV10-3	-	-	TRBJ2-7	TGTGCCATCCGATCGGAGAAGTACGAGCAGTACTTC	CAIRSEKYEQYF
TRBV5-1	-	TRBD1	TRBJ2-3	TGCGCCAGCAGGTTTGGACAGGGGGCAGATACGCAGTATTTT	CASRFGQGADTQYF
TRBV6-1	-	TRBD1	TRBJ2-7	TGTGCCAGCAGAGAAGGGCCGACAGGGAATAACGAGCAGTACTTC	CASREGPTGNNEQYF
TRBV30	-	-	TRBJ2-7	TGTGCCTGGAGGAGACTGGACACAAGCTCCTACGAGCAGTACTTC	CAWRRLDTSSYEQYF
TRBV28	-	-	TRBJ1-2	TGTGCCAGCAGTCTACAGGGCTATGGCTACACCTTC	CASSLQGYGYTF
TRBV7-2	-	TRBD2	TRBJ2-5	TGTGCCAGCAGCCGGCTAGCGGGGGGTACGGAGACCCAGTACTTC	CASSRLAGGTETQYF
TRBV20-1	-	-	TRBJ2-1	TGCAGTGCTAGTAGTGTCGAGCAGTTCTTC	CSASSVEQFF
TRBV10-3	-	-	TRBJ1-2	TGTGCCATCAGTGTAACAGGGAATTATGGCTACACCTTC	CAISVTGNYGYTF
TRBV18	many	TRBD1	TRBJ2-7	TGTGCCAGCTCACCGGGACAGAACTACGAGCAGTACTTC	CASSPGQNYEQYF